These T cell receptor beta chains were read from a single sample in a study of T cells in Graves' hyperthyroidism and ophthalmopathy. TCRdb re-called the multiplex PCR reads through MiXCR, storing one row per CDR3 protein. The profile covers 350,000 or so distinct CDR3 sequences, with 15% to 20% appearing a single time and about a sixth taken by the ten largest. The sample consisted of blood. The source of these receptors is a woman aged 40 to 50 with Graves' ophthalmopathy. Both conserved end residues are part of each CDR3. A D gene is named only where the DNA matches it firmly. Not every row has a clone size; where given, it reads once, few, many or a size class.

TRBJ1-1,TRBV9,TRBD1,many,TGCGCCAGCAGCGTGACAGGGATGAACACTGAAGCTTTCTTT,CASSVTGMNTEAFF
TRBJ1-2,TRBV20-1,NA,many,TGCAGTGCTAGAGATTCCGGGAGACATGGCTACACCTTC,CSARDSGRHGYTF
TRBJ2-7,TRBV28,NA,many,TGTGCCAGCAGTTTTAATTCAGGACACTCCTACGAGCAGTACTTC,CASSFNSGHSYEQYF
TRBJ2-7,TRBV12-3/TRBV12-4,NA,NA,TGTGTCAGCAGCCGGAGCTCTTACGAGCAGTACTTC,CVSSRSSYEQYF
TRBJ2-7,TRBV27,TRBD2,many,TGTGCCAGCATGAGAATAGCGGGGTCAAGCTACGAGCAGTACTTC,CASMRIAGSSYEQYF
TRBJ1-5,TRBV13,NA,many,TGTGCCAGCAGCTTTGGTGCCCCGGGCAGCAATCAGCCCCAGCATTTT,CASSFGAPGSNQPQHF
TRBJ2-7,TRBV11-2,TRBD1,NA,TGTGCCAGCAGCTCCGGACAGGGGGCGGGAAACGAGCAGTACTTC,CASSSGQGAGNEQYF
TRBJ2-7,TRBV11-2,TRBD1,many,TGTGCCAGCAGCTTAGGGGGGGACAGGGCTTACTACGAGCAGTACTTC,CASSLGGDRAYYEQYF
TRBJ1-1,TRBV4-2,TRBD1,NA,TGTGCCAGCAGCCAAGATACGGGACAGGGCGACACTGAAGCTTTCTTT,CASSQDTGQGDTEAFF
TRBJ2-5,TRBV27,NA,many,TGTGCCAGCAGTTTGGAAGGGCCGGGAGAGACCCAGTACTTC,CASSLEGPGETQYF
TRBJ2-2,TRBV6-1,TRBD1,many,TGTGCCAGCTACCGGGACAGGGGGTTCTCCGGGGAGCTGTTTTTT,CASYRDRGFSGELFF
TRBJ2-2,TRBV7-9,NA,many,TGTGCCAGCAGCCCCCGCGCCGGGGAGCTGTTTTTT,CASSPRAGELFF
TRBJ1-1,TRBV29-1,TRBD1,many,TGCAGCGTTGTTCGGGACAGGGGGCTGACTGAAGCTTTCTTT,CSVVRDRGLTEAFF
TRBJ1-5,TRBV28,NA,many,TGTGCCAGCAGTGAATCTCAGCCCCAGCATTTT,CASSESQPQHF
TRBJ2-7,TRBV20-1,TRBD2,many,TGCAGTGCTAGCTCTAGCGGAACCCTCCCCCTCTACGAGCAGTACTTC,CSASSSGTLPLYEQYF
TRBJ2-7,TRBV5-4,TRBD2,many,TGTGCCAGCAGCAGAGCTAGCGGGATCGGGGACGAGCAGTACTTC,CASSRASGIGDEQYF
TRBJ2-2,TRBV4-1,NA,many,TGCGCCAGCAGCCAAGGGATTCTTGGGAGGCAATACACCGGGGAGCTGTTTTTT,CASSQGILGRQYTGELFF
TRBJ2-7,TRBV20-1,TRBD2,NA,TGCAGTGCTAGAGATCGGGAGGGGGGCCAGGTCTACGGGGAGCAGTACTTC,CSARDREGGQVYGEQYF
TRBJ2-5,TRBV7-3,NA,NA,TGTGCCAGCAGACCAGGGGCGTACGGGGAGACGCAGTACTTC,CASRPGAYGETQYF
TRBJ1-2,TRBV7-2,NA,NA,TGTGCCAGCAGTTCCACAGTAACCTTAGGCTACACCTTC,CASSSTVTLGYTF
TRBJ2-7,TRBV6-1,NA,many,TGTGCCAGCAGTGACGGAGGACGGGTCTTCTACGAGCAGTACTTC,CASSDGGRVFYEQYF
TRBJ1-5,TRBV6-5,NA,NA,TGTGCCAGCAGTTACTCGTCCGGGATCGACAATCAGCCCCAGCATTTT,CASSYSSGIDNQPQHF
TRBJ1-1,TRBV6-5,NA,many,TGTGCCAGCAGCCCGGGACAATTAGTTATGAACACTGAAGCTTTCTTT,CASSPGQLVMNTEAFF
TRBJ1-1,TRBV28,NA,many,TGTGCCAGCAGCCGCAGGGGTGTGGGGCCTAACACTGAAGCTTTCTTT,CASSRRGVGPNTEAFF
TRBJ2-5,TRBV9,TRBD2,many,TGTGCCAGCAGCGCTAGCGGGAGTGACGAGACCCAGTACTTC,CASSASGSDETQYF
TRBJ2-2,TRBV11-2,NA,many,TGTGCCAGCAGCCCACCACTCCTTAACACCGGGGAGCTGTTTTTT,CASSPPLLNTGELFF
TRBJ2-2,TRBV25-1,NA,many,TGTGCCAGCAGTGAATATTTCCAGGGGACGAACACCGGGGAGCTGTTTTTT,CASSEYFQGTNTGELFF
TRBJ1-2,TRBV7-9,TRBD1,NA,TGTGCCAGCAGCGAGGCAGGGGGCGCTGTTGGCTACACCTTC,CASSEAGGAVGYTF
TRBJ1-2,TRBV18,NA,many,TGTGCCAGCTCACCACCTACGCAGGGAGGTTACGGCTACACCTTC,CASSPPTQGGYGYTF
TRBJ1-1,TRBV6-1,NA,NA,TGTGCCAGCAGTGCATCAAGCGGGACAACGATGAACACTGAAGCTTTCTTT,CASSASSGTTMNTEAFF
TRBJ2-7,TRBV29-1,TRBD2,many,TGCAGCGTTCGTGGAGTTAGCGGGCCCTCCTACGAGCAGTACTTC,CSVRGVSGPSYEQYF
TRBJ2-5,TRBV7-2,TRBD1,many,TGTGCCAGCAGCTTAACAGGGGGCCCGGAGACCCAGTACTTC,CASSLTGGPETQYF
TRBJ1-1,TRBV18,NA,NA,TGTGCCAGCTCACCGACGGCTAAATTGAACACTGAAGCTTTCTTT,CASSPTAKLNTEAFF
TRBJ2-2,TRBV29-1,NA,many,TGCAGCGTTGTGAGGGTCACCGGGGAGCTGTTTTTT,CSVVRVTGELFF
TRBJ2-5,TRBV20-1,TRBD2,NA,TGCAGTGCTAGCATCGGGGGGGCCCTGGAGACCCAGTACTTC,CSASIGGALETQYF
TRBJ2-7,TRBV30,NA,many,TGTGCCTGGAGTGTCGGAGGGGCCTACGAGCAGTACTTC,CAWSVGGAYEQYF
TRBJ2-5,TRBV6-5,NA,many,TGTGCCAGCAGTTACTCTAGCGGGACCCAGTACTTC,CASSYSSGTQYF
TRBJ1-5,TRBV5-1,TRBD1,many,TGCGCCAGCAGCCCCGGGACAGGCAATCAGCCCCAGCATTTT,CASSPGTGNQPQHF
TRBJ2-2,TRBV20-1,NA,few,TGCAGTGCTAGAGATTGGTGGTTAGGGACCGGGGAGCTGTTTTTT,CSARDWWLGTGELFF
TRBJ1-1,TRBV12-3/TRBV12-4,NA,few,TGTGCCAGCAGTTTAAGTGTACGGTTGAACACTGAAGCTTACTTT,CASSLSVRLNTEAYF
TRBJ2-5,TRBV13,NA,many,TGTGCCAGCAGCTTTTCGACAGTACAAGAGACCCAGTACTTC,CASSFSTVQETQYF
TRBJ2-7,TRBV12-3/TRBV12-4,NA,many,TGTGCCAGCAGTTTTTCGGTCAAACCTTACGAGCAGTACTTC,CASSFSVKPYEQYF
TRBJ2-5,TRBV12-3/TRBV12-4,NA,many,TGTGCCAGCACCAACACCCGAGAGACCCAGTACTTC,CASTNTRETQYF
TRBJ2-7,TRBV4-1,NA,few,TGCGCCAGCAGCCAAGATTATCCGTTAACCTACGAGCAGTACTTC,CASSQDYPLTYEQYF
TRBJ1-1,TRBV19,NA,many,TGTGCCAGTAGATTGGGAGTTGAGCGCACTGAAGCTTTCTTT,CASRLGVERTEAFF
TRBJ2-7,TRBV28,NA,NA,TGTGCCAGCAGTTTATGGTCCGGCTACGAGCAGTACTTC,CASSLWSGYEQYF
TRBJ1-4,TRBV24-1,NA,many,TGTGCCACCAGTGTGGGGCAAGATGATGAAAAACTGTTTTTT,CATSVGQDDEKLFF
TRBJ2-5,TRBV25-1,TRBD2,many,TGTGCCAGCAGTGATCCTAGCGGGAACGATTTAGAGACCCAGTACTTC,CASSDPSGNDLETQYF
TRBJ2-1,TRBV20-1,NA,many,TGCAGTGCTAGAGGGATAAGCGGCCGACAGTATGAGCAGTTCTTC,CSARGISGRQYEQFF
TRBJ2-2,TRBV11-2,NA,many,TGTGCCAGCAGCCGGGTAGGAGGGGGCTTTGGCGGGGAGCTGTTTTTT,CASSRVGGGFGGELFF
TRBJ1-1,TRBV10-2,TRBD1,many,TGCGCCAGCAGTGACAGGACAGGGGACGACACTGAAGCTTTCTTT,CASSDRTGDDTEAFF
TRBJ2-7,TRBV25-1,NA,many,TGTGCCAGCAGTGAATTAGGGGACTCCTACGAGCAGTACTTC,CASSELGDSYEQYF
TRBJ1-1,TRBV10-3,NA,many,TGTGCCATCAGTGAGGGGATAACTGAAGCTTTCTTT,CAISEGITEAFF
TRBJ1-1,TRBV19,NA,many,TGTGCCAGTAGTCGGGGGGATACTGAAGCTTTCTTT,CASSRGDTEAFF
TRBJ1-4,TRBV29-1,TRBD1,few,TGCAGCGGATCAGTCGGGACAGGGGGCGAAAAACTGTTTTTT,CSGSVGTGGEKLFF
TRBJ2-2,TRBV6-2/TRBV6-3,NA,NA,TGTGCCAGCAGTGCAGGGGTCGGCGGGGAGCTGTTTTTT,CASSAGVGGELFF